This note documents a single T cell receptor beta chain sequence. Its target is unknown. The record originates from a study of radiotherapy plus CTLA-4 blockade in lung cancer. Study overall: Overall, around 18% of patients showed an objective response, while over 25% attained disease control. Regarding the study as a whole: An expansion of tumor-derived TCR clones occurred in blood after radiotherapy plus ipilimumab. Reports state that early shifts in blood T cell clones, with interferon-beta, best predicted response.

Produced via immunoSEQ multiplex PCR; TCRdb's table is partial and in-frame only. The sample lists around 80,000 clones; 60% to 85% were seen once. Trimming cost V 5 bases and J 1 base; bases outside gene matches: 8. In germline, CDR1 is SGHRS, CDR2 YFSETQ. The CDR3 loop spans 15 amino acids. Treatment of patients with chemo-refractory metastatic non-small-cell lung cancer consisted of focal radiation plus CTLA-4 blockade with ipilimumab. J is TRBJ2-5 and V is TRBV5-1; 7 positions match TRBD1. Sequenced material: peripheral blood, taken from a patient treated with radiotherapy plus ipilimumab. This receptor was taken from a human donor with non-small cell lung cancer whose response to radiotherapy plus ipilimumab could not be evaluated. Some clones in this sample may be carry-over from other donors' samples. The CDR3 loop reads CASRSGGTAQETQYF. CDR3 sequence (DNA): TGCGCCAGCAGATCAGGTGGGACAGCCCAAGAGACCCAGTACTTC.